This TCR beta chain was identified during a study of identifying expanded T cells in peripheral blood. Collection occurred without any documented infections or immune events in donors. Using immunoSEQ multiplex PCR, the repertoire was profiled, and TCRdb retains in-frame clones only, with some absent. The table shows more than 90,000 clones, with approximately 90% occurring only once. A remark on this clone: The antigen is not known.

V was trimmed by 8 bases and J by 2 bases, leaving 15 bases between them. Germline values: CDR1 SEHNR, CDR2 FQNEAQ (reference sequence). This CDR3 contains 14 residues. Study outcomes and limitations: Variance in clone template counts between roughly 2-week samples significantly increased with total template count across all healthy donors. Differentially abundant clones: about 1.2 between replicates, just under 17 at approximately 14 days, 19 at four.

This TCR came from a person between 18 and 75 years old in good health. The V call is TRBV7-9, the J call TRBJ1-2, with unresolved D. Sequencing used blood. CDR3 DNA: TGTGCCAGCCTTGGTAGTTCCAGAAACTATGGCTACACCTTC. This encodes CASLGSSRNYGYTF.